The sequence of this TCR beta chain was determined in a study of PD-L1 blockade in urothelial cancer. Study-level information: As for prior chemotherapy regimens, patients had received 0 to 3. Per blood sample, T cells had a median of around 140,000.

The table came from immunoSEQ multiplex PCR; TCRdb's copy has only in-frame clones and leaves some out. The sample contains about 43,000 clones, 83% of which appear only once. In germline, CDR1 is LNHDA, CDR2 SQIVND (reference sequence). The CDR3 spans 16 residues. V lost 6 bases and J 4 bases, leaving 21 bases between the germline ends. Time point in this sample: peripheral blood 6 weeks after treatment start. The source of this sequence is a man in his fifties or sixties with urothelial cancer. Source: PBMCs, taken around atezolizumab (anti-PD-L1) treatment. The rearrangement joins TRBV19 to TRBJ1-1; a possible D gene is TRBD1 (5 bases). Written as DNA, the CDR3 is TGTGCCAGTAGAAGGGTAAATGCGGGGCAGGGCACTGAAGCTTTCTTT. Translated, it gives CASRRVNAGQGTEAFF.